This T cell receptor (beta chain) came from a study of CD4+ T cells in melanoma. The germline CDR1 and CDR2 sequences are SEHNR and FQNEAQ (reference sequence). Trimming cost V 6 bases and J 3 bases, with 14 bases left between them. This CDR3 has 14 amino acids. Some clones are missing from TCRdb's copy, which holds only in-frame ones; the method was immunoSEQ multiplex PCR. The sample includes 11,000 to 15,000 clones, about 71% of them seen just once. The table lists this clone with a few counts. The sequence came from a human donor with melanoma. The chain carries TRBV7-9 and TRBJ1-2; D might be TRBD1 (6 bases). The sequencing sample was made of cells from a culture (not recorded whether cultured in vitro). DNA for the CDR3: TGTGCCAGCAGTTTTCTTGACAGGCACTATGGCTACACCTTC. Its translation: CASSFLDRHYGYTF.